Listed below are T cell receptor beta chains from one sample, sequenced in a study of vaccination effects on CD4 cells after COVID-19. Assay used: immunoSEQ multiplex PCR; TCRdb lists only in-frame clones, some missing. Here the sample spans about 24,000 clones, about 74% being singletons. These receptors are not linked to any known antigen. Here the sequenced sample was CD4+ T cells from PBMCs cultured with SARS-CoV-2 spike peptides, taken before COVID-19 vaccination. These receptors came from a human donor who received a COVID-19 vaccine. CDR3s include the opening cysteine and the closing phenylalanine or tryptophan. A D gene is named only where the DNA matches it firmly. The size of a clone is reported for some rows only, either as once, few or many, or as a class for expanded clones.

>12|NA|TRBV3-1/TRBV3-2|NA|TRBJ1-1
CASSQSTRAAFF
TGTGCCAGCAGCCAGTCTACTAGAGCGGCTTTCTTT
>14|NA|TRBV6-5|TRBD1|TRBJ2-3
CATDRGQQADTQYF
TGTGCCACTGACAGGGGGCAGCAGGCAGATACGCAGTATTTT
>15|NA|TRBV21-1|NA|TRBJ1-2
CASSKQTALRFGYTF
TGTGCCAGCAGCAAACAGACAGCTCTTCGATTCGGCTACACCTTC
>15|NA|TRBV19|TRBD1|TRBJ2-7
CASSNLGQASYEQYF
TGTGCCAGTAGTAACCTGGGACAGGCCTCCTACGAGCAGTACTTC
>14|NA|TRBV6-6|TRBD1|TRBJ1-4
CASSYQGGDEKLFF
TGTGCCAGCAGTTACCAGGGGGGCGATGAAAAACTGTTTTTT
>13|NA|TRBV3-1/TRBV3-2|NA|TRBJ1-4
CASSQEGSEKLFF
TGTGCCAGCAGCCAAGAAGGGAGTGAAAAACTGTTTTTT
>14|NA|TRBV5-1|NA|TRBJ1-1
CASSFYSQNTEAFF
TGCGCCAGCAGCTTTTACAGCCAGAACACTGAAGCTTTCTTT
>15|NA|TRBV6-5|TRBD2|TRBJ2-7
CASSPGGAGTYEQYF
TGTGCCAGCAGTCCCGGGGGGGCCGGGACCTACGAGCAGTACTTC
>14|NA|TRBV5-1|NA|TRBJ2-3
CASSYGQTTDTQYF
TGCGCCAGCAGTTATGGACAAACGACAGATACGCAGTATTTT
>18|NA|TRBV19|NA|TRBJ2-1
CASSRGAGGVLSVNEQFF
TGTGCCAGTAGTAGGGGGGCCGGCGGGGTCCTTTCGGTCAATGAGCAGTTCTTC
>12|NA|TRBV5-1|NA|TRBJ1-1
CASSVENTEAFF
TGCGCCAGCAGCGTGGAGAACACTGAAGCTTTCTTT
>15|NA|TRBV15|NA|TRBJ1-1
CATSREKGLNTEAFF
TGTGCCACCAGCAGAGAAAAGGGCTTGAACACTGAAGCTTTCTTT
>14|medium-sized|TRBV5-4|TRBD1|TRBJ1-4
CASSSTGDSGKLFF
TGTGCCAGCAGCTCCACAGGGGATAGCGGAAAACTGTTTTTT
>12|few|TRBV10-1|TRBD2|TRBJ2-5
CASSELAGPLYF
TGCGCCAGCAGTGAGCTAGCGGGGCCACTGTACTTC
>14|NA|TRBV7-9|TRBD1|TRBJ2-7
CASSTGQGSYEQYF
TGTGCCAGCAGCACGGGACAGGGATCCTACGAGCAGTACTTC
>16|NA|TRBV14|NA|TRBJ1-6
CASSPRTASYNSPLHF
TGTGCCAGCAGCCCCCGGACAGCCTCCTATAATTCACCCCTCCACTTT
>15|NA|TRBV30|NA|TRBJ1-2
CAWSEGTYLNYGYTF
TGTGCCTGGAGTGAAGGGACATACCTAAACTATGGCTACACCTTC
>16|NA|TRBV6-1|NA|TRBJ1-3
CASSERGISSGNTIYF
TGTGCCAGCAGTGAGAGGGGGATAAGCTCTGGAAACACCATATATTTT
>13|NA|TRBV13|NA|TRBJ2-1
CASSLPDDNEQFF
TGTGCCAGCAGCTTACCTGACGACAATGAGCAGTTCTTC
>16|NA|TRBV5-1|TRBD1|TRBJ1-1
CATKRGDRAMNTEAFF
TGCGCCACAAAAAGGGGGGACAGGGCTATGAACACTGAAGCTTTCTTT
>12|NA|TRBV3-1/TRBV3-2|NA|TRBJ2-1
CASSRSDNEQFF
TGTGCCAGCAGCCGAAGCGACAATGAGCAGTTCTTC
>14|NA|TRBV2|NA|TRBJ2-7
CASSEGGSYYEQYF
TGTGCCAGCAGTGAAGGGGGATCCTACTACGAGCAGTACTTC
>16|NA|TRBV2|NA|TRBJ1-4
CASKVDSTSTNEKLFF
TGTGCCAGCAAGGTTGATTCGACGTCAACTAATGAAAAACTGTTTTTT
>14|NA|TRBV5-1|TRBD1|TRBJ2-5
CASSFRDRKETQYF
TGCGCCAGCAGCTTCCGGGACAGAAAAGAGACCCAGTACTTC
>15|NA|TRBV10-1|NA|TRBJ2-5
CASTRGRRGWETQYF
TGCGCCAGCACGCGGGGCCGCCGAGGGTGGGAGACCCAGTACTTC
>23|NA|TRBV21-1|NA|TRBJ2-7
CASSNTPGQGLFPSGIRIHEQYF
TGTGCCAGCAGCAACACCCCGGGACAGGGTCTCTTTCCTAGCGGGATCAGAATCCACGAGCAGTACTTC
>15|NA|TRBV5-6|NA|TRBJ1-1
CASSPGQGGIIEAFF
TGTGCCAGCAGCCCCGGACAAGGGGGGATTATAGAAGCTTTCTTT
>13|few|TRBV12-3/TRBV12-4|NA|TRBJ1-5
CASSYRIDQPQHF
TGTGCCAGCAGTTACAGGATAGATCAGCCCCAGCATTTT
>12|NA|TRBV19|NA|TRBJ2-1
CATGASYNEQFF
TGTGCGACGGGAGCCTCCTACAATGAGCAGTTCTTC
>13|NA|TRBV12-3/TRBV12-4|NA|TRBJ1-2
CASSRKSNYGYTF
TGTGCCAGCAGTAGAAAGAGCAACTATGGCTACACCTTC
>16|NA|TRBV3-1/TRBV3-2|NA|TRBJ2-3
CASSQEFGQGTDTQYF
TGTGCCAGCAGCCAAGAGTTTGGGCAGGGTACAGATACGCAGTATTTT
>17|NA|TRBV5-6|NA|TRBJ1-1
CASSTERRWGAYDEAFF
TGTGCCAGCAGTACGGAACGGAGGTGGGGGGCTTATGACGAAGCTTTCTTT
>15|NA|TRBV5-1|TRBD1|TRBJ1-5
CASSPGGEVRQPQHF
TGCGCCAGCAGCCCAGGGGGCGAGGTCCGTCAGCCCCAGCATTTT
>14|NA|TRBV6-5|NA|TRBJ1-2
CASSYTGGSYGYTF
TGTGCCAGCAGTTACACGGGGGGTTCCTATGGCTACACCTTC
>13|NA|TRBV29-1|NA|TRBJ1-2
CSVGGVETHGYTF
TGCAGCGTGGGAGGTGTCGAGACCCATGGCTACACCTTC
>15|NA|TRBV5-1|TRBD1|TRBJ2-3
CASSLAGQSTDTQYF
TGCGCCAGCAGCTTGGCGGGACAGAGCACAGATACGCAGTATTTT